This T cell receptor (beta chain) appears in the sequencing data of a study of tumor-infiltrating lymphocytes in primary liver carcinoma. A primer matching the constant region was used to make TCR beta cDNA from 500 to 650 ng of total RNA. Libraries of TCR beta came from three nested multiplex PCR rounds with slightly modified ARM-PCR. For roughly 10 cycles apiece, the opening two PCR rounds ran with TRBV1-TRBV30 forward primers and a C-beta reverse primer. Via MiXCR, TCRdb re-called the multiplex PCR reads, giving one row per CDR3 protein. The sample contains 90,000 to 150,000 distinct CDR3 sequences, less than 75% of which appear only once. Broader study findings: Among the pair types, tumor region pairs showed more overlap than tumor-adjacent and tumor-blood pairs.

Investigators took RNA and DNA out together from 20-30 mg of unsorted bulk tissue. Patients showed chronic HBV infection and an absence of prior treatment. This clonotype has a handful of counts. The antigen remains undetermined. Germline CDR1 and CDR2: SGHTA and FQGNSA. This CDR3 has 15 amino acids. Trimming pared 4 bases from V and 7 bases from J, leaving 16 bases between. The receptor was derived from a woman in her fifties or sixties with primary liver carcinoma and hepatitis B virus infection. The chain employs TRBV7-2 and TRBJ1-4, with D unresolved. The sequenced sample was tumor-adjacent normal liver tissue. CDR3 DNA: TGTGCCAGCAGCTCACGACCCCTAGAGGGTGAAAAACTGTTTTTT. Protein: CASSSRPLEGEKLFF.